The clone carrying this T cell receptor beta chain was counted once. The J segment lost 5 bases and the V segment lost 2 bases, leaving 11 bases of the junction unmatched. Germline CDR1 and CDR2: SGDLS and YYNGEE. The CDR3 loop spans 18 amino acids. In the study's own analysis: Amplifying reference gene primers gave estimates of nucleated cell counts. TCRdb's copy holds only in-frame clones and misses some; the assay was immunoSEQ multiplex PCR. That table furnishes V, J and clone size, whereas the DNA furnished D and trimming. The sample lists some 52,000 clones; under 90% were seen once. The data belong to a study of blood T cell repertoires in COVID-19. About the research overall: Spain, Italy and the United States supplied samples that represented acute and convalescent COVID-19. In each case, the material was cDNA or gDNA derived from T cells, B-cell-depleted T cells, or PBMCs.

The receptor's source is a human donor in a cohort sampled during active COVID-19. Material: peripheral blood. The chain has TRBV9 and TRBJ1-6, with TRBD1 matching over 9 bases. CDR3 in DNA: TGTGCCAGCAGCGTTGGGACAGGGCCTAGTAGCCATAATTCACCCCTCCACTTT. Encoded protein: CASSVGTGPSSHNSPLHF.